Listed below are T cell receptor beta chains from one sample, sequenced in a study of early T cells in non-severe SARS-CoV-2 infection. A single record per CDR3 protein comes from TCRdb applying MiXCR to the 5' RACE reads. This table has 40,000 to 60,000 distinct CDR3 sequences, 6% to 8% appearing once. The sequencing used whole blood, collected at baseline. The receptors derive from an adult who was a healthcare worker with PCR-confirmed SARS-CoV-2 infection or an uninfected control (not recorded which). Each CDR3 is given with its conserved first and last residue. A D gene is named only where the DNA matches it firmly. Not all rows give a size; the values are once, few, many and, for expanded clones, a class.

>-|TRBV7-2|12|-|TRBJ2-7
CASSFPFYEQYF
TGTGCCAGCAGCTTTCCCTTTTACGAGCAGTACTTC
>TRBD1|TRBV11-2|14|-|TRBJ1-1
CASSFYGQEGEAFF
TGTGCCAGCAGCTTTTACGGACAGGAGGGTGAAGCTTTCTTT
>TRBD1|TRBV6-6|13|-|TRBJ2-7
CASVQGPTYEQYF
TGTGCCAGCGTACAGGGGCCCACCTACGAGCAGTACTTC
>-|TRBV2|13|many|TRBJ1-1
CASIREVNTEAFF
TGTGCCAGCATCCGGGAAGTGAACACTGAAGCTTTCTTT
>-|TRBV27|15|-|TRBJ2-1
CASSFRGTGYNEQFF
TGTGCCAGCAGTTTTAGGGGGACCGGATACAATGAGCAGTTCTTC
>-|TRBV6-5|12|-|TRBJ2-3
CASSQTTDTQYF
TGTGCCAGCAGTCAGACGACAGATACGCAGTATTTT
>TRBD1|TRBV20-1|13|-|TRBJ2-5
CSATDRAGETQYF
TGCAGTGCAACTGACAGGGCCGGAGAGACCCAGTACTTC
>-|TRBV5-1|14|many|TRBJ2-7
CASSLKGQTYEQYF
TGCGCCAGCAGCTTGAAAGGACAGACCTACGAGCAGTACTTC
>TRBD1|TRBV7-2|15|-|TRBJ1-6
CASSLGTGINSPLHF
TGTGCCAGCAGCCTTGGGACAGGGATCAATTCACCCCTCCACTTT
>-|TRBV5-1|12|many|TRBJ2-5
CASSLEGLSQDF
TGCGCCAGCAGCCTCGAGGGCCTTTCCCAAGACTTC
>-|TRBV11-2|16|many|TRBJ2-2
CASSLDRGFTTGELFF
TGTGCCAGCAGCTTAGATCGGGGTTTTACCACCGGGGAGCTGTTTTTT
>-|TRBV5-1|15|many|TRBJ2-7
CASSLFQGASYEQYF
TGCGCCAGCAGCTTGTTTCAAGGGGCTTCCTACGAGCAGTACTTC
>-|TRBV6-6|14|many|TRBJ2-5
CASSYSLFSETQYF
TGTGCCAGCAGTTACTCGTTATTTAGTGAGACCCAGTACTTC
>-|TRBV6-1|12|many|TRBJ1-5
CASQYSNQPQHF
TGTGCCAGTCAGTATAGCAATCAGCCCCAGCATTTT
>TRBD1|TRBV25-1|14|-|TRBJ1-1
CASSEWDRNTEAFF
TGTGCCAGCAGTGAATGGGACAGGAACACTGAAGCTTTCTTT
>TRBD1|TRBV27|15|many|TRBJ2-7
CASSTDRDRGYEQYF
TGTGCCAGCAGCACCGACCGGGACAGGGGGTACGAGCAGTACTTC